This TCR beta chain appears in the sequencing data of a study of cytomegalovirus exposure and HLA in healthy donors. The germline V gene encodes CDR1 SGHDT and CDR2 YYEEEE. This CDR3 has 19 amino acids. V was clipped by 4 bases and J by 2 bases; unmatched bases: 15. Study results and caveats: TRBV6-2, TRBV6-3 and some other V segments were unresolvable in 87-base-pair reads.

On this clone itself: Its target is not known.

PCR was performed using 60 Vbeta and 13 Jbeta primers. The repertoire was sequenced with immunoSEQ multiplex PCR; TCRdb's copy has only in-frame clones and lacks some. The profile shows about 72,000 clones, around 70% of them singletons. The TCR comes from a man aged 35-49 years in good health and CMV-seropositive. The sample was PBMCs. V is TRBV5-6 and J is TRBJ1-3; TRBD1 aligns across 10 bases. CDR3 sequence (DNA): TGTGCCAGCAGCATAGGACAGGGGGTACTGCTAGTCCCTGGAAACACCATATATTTT. This encodes CASSIGQGVLLVPGNTIYF. The whole variable domain, filled in from reference TRBV5-6 and TRBJ1-3, reads DAGVTQSPTHLIKTRGQQVTLRCSPKSGHDTVSWYQQALGQGPQFIFQYYEEEERQRGNFPDRFSGHQFPNYSSELNVNALLLGDSALYLCASSIGQGVLLVPGNTIYFGEGSWLTVV.